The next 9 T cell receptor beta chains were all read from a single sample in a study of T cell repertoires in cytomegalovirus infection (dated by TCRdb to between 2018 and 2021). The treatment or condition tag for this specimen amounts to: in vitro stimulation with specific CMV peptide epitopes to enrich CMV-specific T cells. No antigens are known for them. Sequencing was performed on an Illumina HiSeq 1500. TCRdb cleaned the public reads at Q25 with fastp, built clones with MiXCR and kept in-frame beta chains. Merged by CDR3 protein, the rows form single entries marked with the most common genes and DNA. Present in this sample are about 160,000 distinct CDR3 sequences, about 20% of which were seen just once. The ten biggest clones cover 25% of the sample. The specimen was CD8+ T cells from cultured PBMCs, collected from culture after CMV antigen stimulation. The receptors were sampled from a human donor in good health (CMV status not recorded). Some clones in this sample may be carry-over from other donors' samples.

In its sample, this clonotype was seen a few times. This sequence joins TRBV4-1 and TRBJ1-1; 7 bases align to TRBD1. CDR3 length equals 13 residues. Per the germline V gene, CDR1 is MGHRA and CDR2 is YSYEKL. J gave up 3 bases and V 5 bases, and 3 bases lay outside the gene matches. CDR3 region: CASSIRGDTEAFF. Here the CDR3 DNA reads TGCGCCAGCAGCATCAGGGGGGACACTGAAGCTTTCTTT.

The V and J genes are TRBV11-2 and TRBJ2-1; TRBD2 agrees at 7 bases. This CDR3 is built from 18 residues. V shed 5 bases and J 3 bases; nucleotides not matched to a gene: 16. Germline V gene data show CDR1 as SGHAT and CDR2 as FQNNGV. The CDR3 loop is CASSPRPAQGGIYNEQFF. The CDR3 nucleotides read TGTGCCAGCAGCCCACGTCCCGCCCAGGGAGGGATCTACAATGAGCAGTTCTTC.

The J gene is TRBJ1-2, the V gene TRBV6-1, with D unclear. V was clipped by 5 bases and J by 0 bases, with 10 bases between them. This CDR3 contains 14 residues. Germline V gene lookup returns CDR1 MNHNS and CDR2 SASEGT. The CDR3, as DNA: TGTGCCAGCAGTTTTACAGAGTCTAACTATGGCTACACCTTC. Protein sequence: CASSFTESNYGYTF.

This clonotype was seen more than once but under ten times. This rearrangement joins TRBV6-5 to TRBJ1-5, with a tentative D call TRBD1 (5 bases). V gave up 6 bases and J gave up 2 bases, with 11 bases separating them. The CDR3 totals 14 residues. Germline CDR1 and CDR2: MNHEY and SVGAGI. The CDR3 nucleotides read TGTGCCAGCAGCTCAGGGAAGGGCAATCAGCCCCAGCATTTT. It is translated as CASSSGKGNQPQHF.

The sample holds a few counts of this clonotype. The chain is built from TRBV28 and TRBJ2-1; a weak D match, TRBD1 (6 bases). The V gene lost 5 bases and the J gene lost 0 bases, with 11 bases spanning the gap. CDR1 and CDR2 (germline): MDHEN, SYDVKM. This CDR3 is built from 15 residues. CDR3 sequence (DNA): TGTGCCAGCAGTATCCGGACAGTCTCCTACAATGAGCAGTTCTTC. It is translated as CASSIRTVSYNEQFF.

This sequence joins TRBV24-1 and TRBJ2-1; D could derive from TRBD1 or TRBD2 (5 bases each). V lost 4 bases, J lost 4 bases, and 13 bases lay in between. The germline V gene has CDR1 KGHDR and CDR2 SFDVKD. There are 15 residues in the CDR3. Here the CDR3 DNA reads TGTGCCACCAGTGACTCCGGGACGGAGTACAATGAGCAGTTCTTC. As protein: CATSDSGTEYNEQFF.

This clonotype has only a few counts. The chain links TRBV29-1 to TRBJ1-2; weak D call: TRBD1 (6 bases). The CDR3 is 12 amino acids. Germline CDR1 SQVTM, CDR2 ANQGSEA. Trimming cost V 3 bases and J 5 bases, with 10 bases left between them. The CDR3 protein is CSVEARGYGYTF. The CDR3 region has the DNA TGCAGCGTTGAGGCCAGGGGTTATGGCTACACCTTC.

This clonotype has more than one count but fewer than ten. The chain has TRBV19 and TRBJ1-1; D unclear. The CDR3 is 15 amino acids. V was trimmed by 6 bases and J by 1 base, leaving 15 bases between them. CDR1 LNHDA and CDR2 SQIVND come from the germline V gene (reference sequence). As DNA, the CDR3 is TGTGCCAGTAGCACCCCCCGCCGGGCGAACACTGAAGCTTTCTTT. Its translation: CASSTPRRANTEAFF.

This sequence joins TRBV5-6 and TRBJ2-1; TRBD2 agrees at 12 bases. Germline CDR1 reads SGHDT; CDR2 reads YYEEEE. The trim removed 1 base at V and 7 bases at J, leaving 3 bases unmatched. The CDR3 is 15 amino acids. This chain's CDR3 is CASSLLAGGTNEQFF. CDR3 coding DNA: TGTGCCAGCAGCTTGCTAGCGGGGGGGACGAATGAGCAGTTCTTC.